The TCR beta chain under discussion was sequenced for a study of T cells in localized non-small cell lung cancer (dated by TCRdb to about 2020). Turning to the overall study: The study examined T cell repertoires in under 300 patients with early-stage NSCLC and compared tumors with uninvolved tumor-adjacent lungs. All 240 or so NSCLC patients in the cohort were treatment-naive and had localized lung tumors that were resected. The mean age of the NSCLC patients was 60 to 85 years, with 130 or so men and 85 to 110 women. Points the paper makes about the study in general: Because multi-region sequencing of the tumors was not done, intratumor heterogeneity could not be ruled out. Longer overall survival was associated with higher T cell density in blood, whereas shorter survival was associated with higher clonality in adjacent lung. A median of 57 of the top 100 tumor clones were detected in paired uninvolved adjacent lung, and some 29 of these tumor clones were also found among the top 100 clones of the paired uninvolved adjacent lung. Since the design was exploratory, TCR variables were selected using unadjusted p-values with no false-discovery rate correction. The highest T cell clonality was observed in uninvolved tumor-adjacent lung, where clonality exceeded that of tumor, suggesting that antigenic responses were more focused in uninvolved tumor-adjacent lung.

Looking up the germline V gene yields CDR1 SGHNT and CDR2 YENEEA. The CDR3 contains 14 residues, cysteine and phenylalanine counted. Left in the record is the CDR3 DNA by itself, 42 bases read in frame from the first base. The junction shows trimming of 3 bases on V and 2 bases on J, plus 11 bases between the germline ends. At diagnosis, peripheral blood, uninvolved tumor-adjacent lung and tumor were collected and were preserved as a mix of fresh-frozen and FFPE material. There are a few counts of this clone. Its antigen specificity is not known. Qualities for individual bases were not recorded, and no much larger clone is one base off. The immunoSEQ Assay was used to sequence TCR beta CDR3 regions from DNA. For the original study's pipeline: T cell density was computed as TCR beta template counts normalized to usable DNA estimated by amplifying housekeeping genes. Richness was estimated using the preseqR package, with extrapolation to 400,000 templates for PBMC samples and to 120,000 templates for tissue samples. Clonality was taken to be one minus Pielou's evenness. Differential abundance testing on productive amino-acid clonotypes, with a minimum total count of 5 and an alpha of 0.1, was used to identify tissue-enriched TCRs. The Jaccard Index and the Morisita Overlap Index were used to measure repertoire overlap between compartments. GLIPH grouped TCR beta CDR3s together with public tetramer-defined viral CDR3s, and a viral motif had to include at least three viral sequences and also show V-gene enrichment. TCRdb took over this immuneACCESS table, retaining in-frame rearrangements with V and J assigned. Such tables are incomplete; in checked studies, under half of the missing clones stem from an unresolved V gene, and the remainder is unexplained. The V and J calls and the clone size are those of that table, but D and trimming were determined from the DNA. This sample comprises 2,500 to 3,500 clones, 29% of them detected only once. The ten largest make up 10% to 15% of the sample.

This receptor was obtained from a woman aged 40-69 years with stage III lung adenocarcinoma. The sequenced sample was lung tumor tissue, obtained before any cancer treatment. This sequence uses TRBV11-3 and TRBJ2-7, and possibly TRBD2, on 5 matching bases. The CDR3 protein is CASSLDVGAYEQYF. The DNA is TGTGCCAGCAGCTTGGACGTCGGGGCCTACGAGCAGTACTTC.